The 30 T cell receptor beta chains listed next were all sequenced from one sample in a study of metastatic and nonmetastatic thyroid tumors. Through MiXCR, TCRdb re-clonotyped the PCR reads. The repertoire holds fewer than 35,000 clones, with 18% as singletons. Ahead of thyroid surgery, no patient had received treatment of any kind. The sequenced material came from blood. Every receptor here comes from a female donor with papillary thyroid cancer or a benign thyroid nodule (not recorded which). Some clones in this sample may be carry-over from other donors' samples.

This clone appeared many times. The chain recombines TRBV30 with TRBJ1-3, with D hard to call. CDR3 length: 15 residues. The germline V gene has CDR1 GTSNPN and CDR2 SVGIG (reference sequence). V lost 2 bases, J lost 0 bases, and 11 bases lay in between. This CDR3 is CAWSPTASSGNTIYF. DNA of the CDR3: TGTGCCTGGAGTCCGACGGCGAGCTCTGGAAACACCATATATTTT.

This clone was observed a handful of times. The rearrangement joins TRBV11-2 to TRBJ1-2; 8 bases agree with TRBD1. There are 15 residues in the CDR3. Germline CDR1 and CDR2: SGHAT and FQNNGV. The V and J ends lost 1 base and 4 bases, in that order; junction bases with no gene match: 5. The CDR3 is CASSLAPGGRYGYTF. Here the CDR3 DNA reads TGTGCCAGCAGCTTAGCCCCAGGGGGCCGCTATGGCTACACCTTC.

The chain links TRBV7-8 to TRBJ2-5, with D uncertain. V lost 3 bases to trimming and J lost 5 bases, with 13 bases between them. Germline lookup yields CDR1 SGHVS and CDR2 FQNEAQ. The CDR3 contains 14 residues. The CDR3: CASSFVTLGETQYF. CDR3 nucleotide sequence: TGTGCCAGCAGCTTCGTCACTCTTGGGGAGACCCAGTACTTC. The full variable domain, rest sourced from reference TRBV7-8 and TRBJ2-5, is GAGVSQSPRYKVAKRGQDVALRCDPISGHVSLFWYQQALGQGPEFLTYFQNEAQLDKSGLPSDRFFAERPEGSVSTLKIQRTQQEDSAVYLCASSFVTLGETQYFGPGTRLLVL.

This clone occurred many times. The J gene is TRBJ2-2, the V gene TRBV25-1; D gene ambiguous. The V and J ends lost 3 bases and 5 bases respectively, with 16 bases between them. Germline values: CDR1 MGHDK, CDR2 SYGVNS. The CDR3 consists of 16 residues. CDR3 DNA sequence: TGTGCCAGCAGTGATAAGATCGGCGGTTGGACCGGGGAGCTGTTTTTT. Translating gives CASSDKIGGWTGELFF.

This clone came up many times. The V gene is TRBV6-1, the J gene TRBJ2-6, with D maybe TRBD2 (5 bases). The CDR3 length is 15 residues. The ends were cut back, 4 bases at V and 0 bases at J, with 7 bases in the middle. Germline-derived CDR1 and CDR2 are MNHNS and SASEGT. The DNA of the CDR3 is TGTGCCAGCAGTGCGGGGAGCTCTGGGGCCAACGTCCTGACTTTC. Its protein product is CASSAGSSGANVLTF.

This clone has at least ten counts. The gene calls are TRBV28 and TRBJ1-5; D is uncertain. Trimming stripped 2 bases from V and 2 bases from J, with 10 bases between. The germline V gene encodes CDR1 MDHEN and CDR2 SYDVKM. The CDR3 has 15 amino acids. The CDR3 region has the DNA TGTGCCAGCAGTTTAGTCTGGCTACGCAATCAGCCCCAGCATTTT. Its translation: CASSLVWLRNQPQHF.

This clone came up many times. The chain is built from TRBV6-1 and TRBJ2-3; 13 bases are shared with TRBD2. Per the germline V gene, CDR1 is MNHNS and CDR2 is SASEGT. CDR3 size: 15 residues. V shed 9 bases and J 4 bases; nucleotides not matched to a gene: 7. This chain's CDR3 is CASLRTSGSADTQYF. The CDR3 coding sequence is TGTGCCAGTCTGCGGACTAGCGGGAGCGCAGATACGCAGTATTTT.

This chain uses TRBV20-1 with TRBJ1-1; D is uncertain. Germline assignment: CDR1 DFQATT and CDR2 SNEGSKA (reference sequence). The germline V and J ends were trimmed by 3 bases and 2 bases, with 10 bases remaining between them. This CDR3 spans 13 amino acids. The CDR3 sequence is CSASGQVNTEAFF. CDR3 nucleotides: TGCAGTGCTAGTGGGCAGGTAAACACTGAAGCTTTCTTT.

A word on this clone: This may come from a read error, since a much larger clone is one base off. The V gene is TRBV6-4, the J gene TRBJ2-3, with D uncertain. The CDR3 length is 14 residues. The V gene's germline CDR1 is MRHNA and CDR2 SNTAGT. V was shortened by 3 bases and J by 4 bases, with 11 bases between the two germline ends. The CDR3 DNA is TGTGCCAGCAGTGAGGAGCTGGAATCAGATACGCAGTATTTT. Translated, it gives CASSEELESDTQYF.

Ten or more counts support this clone. The V gene is TRBV5-4, the J gene TRBJ1-3; the D gene is possibly TRBD1 (6 bases). Germline assignment: CDR1 SGHNT and CDR2 YYREEE (reference sequence). Trimming pared 0 bases from V and 0 bases from J, leaving 13 bases between. The CDR3 contains 17 residues. DNA for the CDR3: TGTGCCAGCAGCTTGGCCGGGACATTGAGCTCTGGAAACACCATATATTTT. This translates into CASSLAGTLSSGNTIYF.

This sequence joins TRBV27 and TRBJ1-4; D is unresolved. Trimming pared 7 bases from V and 6 bases from J, leaving 15 bases between. Germline V gene lookup returns CDR1 MNHEY and CDR2 SMNVEV (reference sequence). This CDR3 region has 14 residues. In nucleotides, the CDR3 is TGTGCCAGCATACGGAGTAATCGGGATGAAAAACTGTTTTTT. Protein: CASIRSNRDEKLFF.

This sequence joins TRBV13 and TRBJ2-5; 12 nucleotides align to TRBD2. This CDR3 has 15 amino acids. CDR1 PRHDT and CDR2 FYEKMQ come from the germline V gene (reference sequence). V lost 5 bases and J lost 3; bases outside the gene matches: 4. CDR3 nucleotides: TGTGCCAGCAGCCGAGCTAGCGGGAGGGAAGAGACCCAGTACTTC. Translation: CASSRASGREETQYF.

CDR3: CASSYDNEQFF. CDR3 nucleotides: TGCGCCAGCAGTTATGACAATGAGCAGTTCTTC. J is TRBJ2-1 and V is TRBV5-1; D unclear. Germline CDR1 reads SGHRS; CDR2 reads YFSETQ. The germline V and J ends were trimmed by 5 bases and 5 bases, with 5 bases remaining between them. CDR3 length equals 11 residues.

This clone showed up many times. V and J are TRBV7-9 and TRBJ1-6, with 7 bases identical to TRBD1. Germline V gives CDR1 SEHNR, CDR2 FQNEAQ (reference sequence). V was clipped by 4 bases and J by 7 bases; unmatched bases: 1. CDR3 length: 13 residues. As DNA, the CDR3 is TGTGCCAGCAGCTGGGACAGAAATTCACCCCTCCACTTT. The encoded protein is CASSWDRNSPLHF.

The sample holds many counts of this clone. This chain links TRBV2 with TRBJ1-4; D gene uncertain. The V and J ends lost 2 bases and 5 bases respectively, with 6 bases between them. CDR3 length equals 13 residues. The germline gives CDR1 SNHLY, CDR2 FYNNEI. The CDR3 sequence is CASSEQRNEKLFF. The CDR3 DNA sequence: TGTGCCAGCAGTGAACAAAGGAATGAAAAACTGTTTTTT.

This clone was counted at least ten times. The rearrangement joins TRBV20-1 to TRBJ1-2; 8 bases map to TRBD1. There are 13 residues in the CDR3. V dropped 4 bases and J dropped 2; count of bases not matched to a gene: 3. Germline CDR1 is DFQATT and CDR2 is SNEGSKA (reference sequence). DNA of the CDR3: TGCAGTGCTACCGGGACAGGAAACTATGGCTACACCTTC. This encodes CSATGTGNYGYTF.

This clone was counted only a few times. The rearrangement joins TRBV6-5 to TRBJ2-5; D might be TRBD2 (6 bases). The CDR3 loop spans 16 amino acids. Germline V gives CDR1 MNHEY, CDR2 SVGAGI. The V end lost 0 bases, the J end lost 5 bases, and 16 bases lay between the germline ends. The CDR3 sequence: CASSYSEGEGRETQYF. The DNA of the CDR3 is TGTGCCAGCAGTTACTCGGAGGGAGAGGGAAGGGAGACCCAGTACTTC.

V and J are TRBV13 and TRBJ2-1; the match to TRBD2 covers 9 bases. Germline V gene data show CDR1 as PRHDT and CDR2 as FYEKMQ (reference sequence). The CDR3 sequence is 16 residues long. The V gene end was trimmed by 0 bases and the J gene end by 3 bases; junction bases not matched to a gene: 3. CDR3 coding DNA: TGTGCCAGCAGCTTAGGGGGGACTAGCAGCTACAATGAGCAGTTCTTC. This gives the protein CASSLGGTSSYNEQFF.

This clone was detected ten times or more. This sequence joins TRBV29-1 and TRBJ2-1; 9 nucleotides agree with TRBD1. The V and J ends lost 6 bases and 4 bases, in that order; junction bases with no gene match: 4. Germline V gene data show CDR1 as SQVTM and CDR2 as ANQGSEA. The CDR3 spans 13 residues. DNA of the CDR3: TGCAGCGTGGACAGGGGCTATTACAATGAGCAGTTCTTC. Encoded protein: CSVDRGYYNEQFF.

As for this clone: A read error may explain this, as a much larger clone is one base away. The identical CDR3 is also encoded by other nucleotide sequences in the sample. This CDR3 is CSALRFAGANVLTF. The CDR3 nucleotides are TGCAGTGCACTGAGGTTCGCTGGGGCCAACGTCCTGACCTTC. The chain joins TRBV20-1 to TRBJ2-6, with D perhaps TRBD1 (5 bases). Germline CDR1 is DFQATT and CDR2 is SNEGSKA (reference sequence). The CDR3 is 14 residues long.

The rearrangement links TRBV6-1 to TRBJ1-2; 11 bases match TRBD1. Unmatched junction bases numbered 8, after V lost 5 bases and J lost 0 bases. The V gene's germline CDR1 is MNHNS and CDR2 SASEGT. The CDR3 contains 17 residues. CDR3 protein: CASSLGGTGGANYGYTF. DNA for the CDR3: TGTGCCAGCAGTCTAGGCGGGACAGGGGGAGCTAACTATGGCTACACCTTC.

This clone showed up many times. This chain links TRBV27 with TRBJ1-5, with 8 bases lining up with TRBD1. Germline V lookup: CDR1 MNHEY, CDR2 SMNVEV (reference sequence). The V segment lost 3 bases and the J segment 4 bases; nucleotides outside the gene matches: 2. The length of the CDR3 is 14 residues. The CDR3 DNA sequence: TGTGCCAGCAGTTTCGGGACAGGAAATCAGCCCCAGCATTTT. This codes for CASSFGTGNQPQHF.

This clone has ten or more counts. The rearrangement links TRBV28 to TRBJ1-2; D might be TRBD1 (6 bases). Between the trimmed V and J ends, which lost 6 bases and 2 bases, there was a span of 13 bases. Germline V CDR1 and CDR2: MDHEN, SYDVKM. This CDR3 has 14 amino acids. The CDR3 nucleotides are TGTGCCAGCAGGACAGGATCCTCGAACTATGGCTACACCTTC. Protein: CASRTGSSNYGYTF.

The chain links TRBV18 to TRBJ1-6; no clear D. Germline V gene lookup returns CDR1 KGHSH and CDR2 LQKENI. The CDR3 extends over 15 amino acids. V was trimmed by 5 bases and J by 3 bases, leaving 11 bases between them. This chain's CDR3 is CASSGGKDYNSPLHF. CDR3 nucleotides: TGTGCCAGCTCAGGCGGGAAAGACTATAATTCACCCCTCCACTTT.

The sample holds many counts of this clone. A read error may account for a junction end that differs from germline. The CDR3 DNA follows: TGTGCCAGCAGTTCCCGGACGGCCTCTGGAAACATCATATATTTT. It specifies CASSSRTASGNIIYF. The gene calls are TRBV6-1 and TRBJ1-3; unclear D gene. This CDR3 has 15 residues. Germline V gives CDR1 MNHNS, CDR2 SASEGT.

This clone occurred many times. The rearrangement joins TRBV10-1 to TRBJ1-1; no clear D. This CDR3 has 14 residues. V shed 3 bases and J shed 5 bases, with 13 bases lying between them. The germline V gene encodes CDR1 WNHNN and CDR2 SYGVQD (reference sequence). The CDR3 is CASSEVGRDTEAFF. For the CDR3, the DNA is TGCGCCAGCAGTGAAGTTGGAAGGGATACTGAAGCTTTCTTT.

This clone was detected once. The chain has TRBV7-2 and TRBJ1-2, with 9 positions matching TRBD1. The CDR3 sequence is 15 residues long. Germline V lookup: CDR1 SGHTA, CDR2 FQGNSA. V dropped 5 bases and J dropped 7; count of bases not matched to a gene: 11. CDR3 DNA: TGTGCCAGCAGCAGAGGGACAGGGCCCATTGGTGGCTACACCTTC. This codes for CASSRGTGPIGGYTF.

Of note for this clone: One end of the junction is discordant with germline, which a read error may explain. The chain employs TRBV6-2 or TRBV6-3 and TRBJ2-7; possibly TRBD2 for D (5 bases). CDR3 length equals 14 residues. CDR1 is MNHEY, CDR2 SVGEGT, per germline. The CDR3 nucleotides are TGTGCCACCAGTTGCTCTGGGAGCTCCTACGAGCAGTACTTC. The encoded protein is CATSCSGSSYEQYF.

With respect to this clone: This sequence may be a read error, since a much larger clone differs from it by one base. This chain links TRBV6-1 with TRBJ2-7, with D unresolved. The CDR3 length is 14 residues. CDR1 MNHNS and CDR2 SASEGT come from the germline V gene. CDR3 protein: CASRPGYGSYGQYF. CDR3 sequence (DNA): TGTGCCAGCAGGCCAGGATACGGTTCCTACGGGCAGTACTTC.

This clone was detected ten times or more. This sequence joins TRBV20-1 and TRBJ1-5; D gene unclear. Trimming removed 5 bases from V and 3 bases from J, with 11 bases in between. CDR1 and CDR2 from the germline V gene are DFQATT and SNEGSKA (reference sequence). This CDR3 spans 13 amino acids. The CDR3 spells CSALRELNQPQHF. CDR3 nucleotides: TGCAGTGCTCTCCGGGAACTCAATCAGCCCCAGCATTTT.